This entry is about one TCR beta chain. TCRdb's table, derived via immunoSEQ multiplex PCR, lists solely in-frame clones and lacks some. The sample carries over 250,000 clones, approximately 78% recorded once. Within 2 weeks of study entry, exposed participants had contacted a PCR-confirmed or clinician-diagnosed COVID-19 case. This specimen comes from a study of blood T cell repertoires in COVID-19. The CDR3 sequence is 12 residues long. Per germline, CDR1 SGHRS and CDR2 YFSETQ. The V end lost 4 bases, the J end lost 6 bases, and 7 bases lay between the germline ends. The rearrangement joins TRBV5-1 to TRBJ2-2; no firm D call. The source of this sequence is a man aged 35-49 years who had been exposed to COVID-19. Material for sequencing was PBMCs or T cells enriched from blood (not recorded which). CDR3 in amino acids: CASSPDSGELFF. The CDR3 bases are TGCGCCAGCAGCCCAGACTCCGGGGAGCTGTTTTTT. Together with reference TRBV5-1 and TRBJ2-2, the CDR3 gives the full variable domain: KAGVTQTPRYLIKTRGQQVTLSCSPISGHRSVSWYQQTPGQGLQFLFEYFSETQRNKGNFPGRFSGRQFSNSRSEMNVSTLELGDSALYLCASSPDSGELFFGEGSRLTVL.